This TCR beta chain is from a study of post-analysis software for immune sequencing data. As for the study in general: Secondary progressive, relapsing-remitting and progressive-relapsing multiple sclerosis were among the included disease courses.

The CDR3 is made up of 16 amino acids. Per the germline V gene, CDR1 is SGHAT and CDR2 is FQNNGV. Unmatched junction bases numbered 7, after V lost 5 bases and J lost 0 bases. Remarks on this clonotype: Its antigen remains unidentified.

The library was made from cDNA and included unique molecular identifiers. Each sample of about 0.9 to 11 million input T cells yielded around 500,000 cDNA molecules, so each molecule approximated one T cell. One entry per CDR3 protein, called by TCRdb with MiXCR from the PCR reads. The data hold 650,000 to 850,000 distinct CDR3 sequences, with under 60% observed a single time. Study observations and caveats: When compared against controls, multiple sclerosis patients showed significantly lower normalized Chao1 diversity. Patients showed TRBV5-6, TRBV5-1 and TRBV20-1 among roughly 5 TRBV segments more frequent than in controls. Same-batch samples co-clustered strongly by F measure.

J is TRBJ2-3 and V is TRBV11-2; 8 nucleotides match TRBD2. This TCR was sampled from a girl aged 5-17 years with multiple sclerosis. The specimen sequenced was blood. Here the CDR3 reads CASSRTTGGSTDTQYF. DNA of the CDR3: TGTGCCAGCAGCCGGACAACGGGAGGGAGCACAGATACGCAGTATTTT.